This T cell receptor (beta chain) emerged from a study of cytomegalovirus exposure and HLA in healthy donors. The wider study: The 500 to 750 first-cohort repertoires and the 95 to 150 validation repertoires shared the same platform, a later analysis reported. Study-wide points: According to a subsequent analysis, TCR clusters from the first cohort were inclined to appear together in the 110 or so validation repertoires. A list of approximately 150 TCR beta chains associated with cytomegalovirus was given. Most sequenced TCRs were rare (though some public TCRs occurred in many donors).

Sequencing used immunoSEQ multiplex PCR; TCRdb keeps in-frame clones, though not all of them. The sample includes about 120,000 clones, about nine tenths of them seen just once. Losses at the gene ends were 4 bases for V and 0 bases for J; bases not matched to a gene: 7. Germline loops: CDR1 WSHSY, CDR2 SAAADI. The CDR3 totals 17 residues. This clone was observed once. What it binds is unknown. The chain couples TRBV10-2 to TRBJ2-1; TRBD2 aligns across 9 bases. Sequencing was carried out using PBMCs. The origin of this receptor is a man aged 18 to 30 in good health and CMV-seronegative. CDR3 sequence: CASSGVSGGLSYNEQFF. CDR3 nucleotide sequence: TGCGCCAGCAGTGGGGTTAGCGGGGGCCTCTCCTACAATGAGCAGTTCTTC.